This TCR beta chain came from a study of tumor-infiltrating lymphocytes in primary liver carcinoma. As concerns this clonotype: Its antigen is as yet unknown.

The CDR3 runs 16 residues. Germline CDR1 and CDR2: SGHRS and YFSETQ. Total RNA amounting to 500 ng was the source from which TCR beta cDNA was made with a constant-region primer. TCR beta libraries came from three nested multiplex PCR rounds using slightly modified ARM-PCR. Forward primers for TRBV1-TRBV30 and a C-beta reverse primer served the first two PCR rounds, at roughly 10 cycles each. TCRdb re-analysed the multiplex PCR reads in MiXCR, keeping a single row per CDR3 protein. Of some 200,000 distinct CDR3 sequences detected, roughly two thirds appear once; the ten largest clones hold approximately 6.6%. Both blood RNA, taken from unsorted whole blood, and germline DNA were extracted. Study-level findings and limits: The samples were not sorted (they were bulk), so CD4+ and CD8+ repertoires were not compared. Less overlap was seen in tumor-adjacent and tumor-blood pairs than in tumor region pairs.

The chain links TRBV5-1 to TRBJ2-3; the D gene is possibly TRBD1 (6 bases). TRBJ1-5 matches the DNA end more closely, so the J call is doubtful. What was sequenced was peripheral blood. The TCR comes from a woman aged 60-70 years with primary liver carcinoma and hepatitis B virus infection. Here the CDR3 DNA reads TGCGCCAGCAGCTTGAACGGCAGGGGAAGCACAGATACGCAGCATTTT. Translation: CASSLNGRGSTDTQHF.